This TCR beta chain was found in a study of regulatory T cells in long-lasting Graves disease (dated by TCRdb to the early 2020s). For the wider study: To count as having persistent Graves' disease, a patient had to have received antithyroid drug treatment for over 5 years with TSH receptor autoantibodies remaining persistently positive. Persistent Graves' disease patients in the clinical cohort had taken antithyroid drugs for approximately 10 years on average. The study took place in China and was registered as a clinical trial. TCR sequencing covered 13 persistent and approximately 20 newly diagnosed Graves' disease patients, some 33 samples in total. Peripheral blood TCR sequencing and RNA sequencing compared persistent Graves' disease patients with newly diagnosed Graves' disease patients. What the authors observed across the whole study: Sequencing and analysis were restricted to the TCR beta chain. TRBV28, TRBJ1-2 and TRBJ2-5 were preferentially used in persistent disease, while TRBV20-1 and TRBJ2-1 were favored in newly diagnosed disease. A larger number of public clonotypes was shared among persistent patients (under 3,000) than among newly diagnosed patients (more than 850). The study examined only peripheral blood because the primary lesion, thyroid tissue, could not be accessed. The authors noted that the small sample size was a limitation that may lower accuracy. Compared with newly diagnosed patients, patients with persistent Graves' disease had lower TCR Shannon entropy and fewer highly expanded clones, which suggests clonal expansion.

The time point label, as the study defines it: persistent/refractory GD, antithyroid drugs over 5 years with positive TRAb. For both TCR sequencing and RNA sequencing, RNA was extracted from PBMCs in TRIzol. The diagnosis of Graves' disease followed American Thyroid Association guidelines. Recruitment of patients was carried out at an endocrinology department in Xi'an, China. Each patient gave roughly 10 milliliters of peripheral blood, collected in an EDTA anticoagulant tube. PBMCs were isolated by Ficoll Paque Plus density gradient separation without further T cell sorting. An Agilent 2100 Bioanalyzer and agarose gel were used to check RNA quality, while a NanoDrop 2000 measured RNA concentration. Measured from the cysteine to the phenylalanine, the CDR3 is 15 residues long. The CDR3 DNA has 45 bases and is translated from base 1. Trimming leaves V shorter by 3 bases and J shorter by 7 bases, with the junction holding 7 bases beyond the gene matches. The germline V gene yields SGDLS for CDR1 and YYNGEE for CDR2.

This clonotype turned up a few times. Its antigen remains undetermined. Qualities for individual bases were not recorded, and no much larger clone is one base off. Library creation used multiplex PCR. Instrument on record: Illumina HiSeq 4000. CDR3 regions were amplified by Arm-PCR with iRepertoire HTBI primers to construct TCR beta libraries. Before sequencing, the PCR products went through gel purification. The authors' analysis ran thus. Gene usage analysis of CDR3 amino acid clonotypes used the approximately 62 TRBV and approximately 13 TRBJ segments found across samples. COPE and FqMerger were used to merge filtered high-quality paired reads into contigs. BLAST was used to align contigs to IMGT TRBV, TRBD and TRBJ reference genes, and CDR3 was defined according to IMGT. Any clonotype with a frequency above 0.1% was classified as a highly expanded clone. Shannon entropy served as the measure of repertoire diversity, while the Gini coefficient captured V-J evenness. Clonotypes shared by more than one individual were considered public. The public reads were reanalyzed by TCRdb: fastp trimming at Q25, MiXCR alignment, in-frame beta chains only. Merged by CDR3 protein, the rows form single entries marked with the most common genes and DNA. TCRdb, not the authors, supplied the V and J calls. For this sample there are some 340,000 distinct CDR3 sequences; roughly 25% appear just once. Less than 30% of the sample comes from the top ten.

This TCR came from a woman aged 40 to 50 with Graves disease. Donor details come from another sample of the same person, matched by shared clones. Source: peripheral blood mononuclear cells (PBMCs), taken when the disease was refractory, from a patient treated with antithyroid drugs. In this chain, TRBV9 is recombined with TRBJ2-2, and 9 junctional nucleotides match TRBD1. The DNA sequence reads TGTGCCAGCAGCGGACGGACAGGGGTCGGCGGGGAGCTGTTTTTT. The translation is CASSGRTGVGGELFF. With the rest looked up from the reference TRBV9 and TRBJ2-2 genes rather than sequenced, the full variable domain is DSGVTQTPKHLITATGQRVTLRCSPRSGDLSVYWYQQSLDQGLQFLIQYYNGEERAKGNILERFSAQQFPDLHSELNLSSLELGDSALYFCASSGRTGVGGELFFGEGSRLTVL.